The 10 T cell receptor beta chains reported below all come from one sample, sequenced in a study of blood T cells in healthy people across ages (dated by TCRdb to the mid-2010s). Libraries were made using 5' RACE. For sequencing, an Illumina HiSeq 2500 was employed. A second roughly 7 to 11 cycle PCR used a sample-barcoded 5' primer and a J-beta primer mix. TCRdb reprocessed the public reads (quality trimming at Q25 with fastp, clone calling with MiXCR) and kept in-frame beta chains. Rows merge per CDR3 protein into single entries with the most common DNA and genes. The sample contains 1.5 million to 2 million distinct CDR3 sequences, under 30% of them found a single time. The ten largest clones capture 7.7% of the sample. What was sequenced was blood. These receptors were taken from a woman aged 25 to 39 in good health.

This clonotype showed up many times. The genes are TRBV29-1 and TRBJ2-3, with 7 bases matching TRBD1. V lost 6 bases and J lost 6; bases outside the gene matches: 9. The CDR3 length is 13 residues. In germline, CDR1 is SQVTM, CDR2 ANQGSEA. The CDR3 region is CSVSLTGKDTQYF. DNA for the CDR3: TGCAGCGTCTCCCTGACAGGGAAGGATACGCAGTATTTT.

This clonotype was detected ten times or more. The chain recombines TRBV27 with TRBJ2-1; D possibly corresponds to TRBD1 (5 bases). Trimming pared 5 bases from V and 8 bases from J, leaving 7 bases between. The CDR3 runs to 11 residues. Germline V lookup: CDR1 MNHEY, CDR2 SMNVEV (reference sequence). Here the CDR3 reads CASSPGHEQFF. CDR3 coding DNA: TGTGCCAGCAGTCCAGGGCATGAGCAGTTCTTC.

V gene TRBV7-2 combines with J gene TRBJ1-5, with no clear D. Between the trimmed V and J ends, which lost 5 bases and 7 bases, there was a span of 18 bases. Germline V gene data show CDR1 as SGHTA and CDR2 as FQGNSA. The CDR3 is 15 amino acids. Here the CDR3 reads CASSPDALEGQPQHF. The CDR3 DNA is TGTGCCAGCAGCCCGGATGCCTTGGAGGGCCAGCCCCAGCATTTT.

The V and J genes are TRBV5-1 and TRBJ1-6; D ambiguous. The CDR3 contains 13 residues. Trimming stripped 5 bases from V and 8 bases from J, with 11 bases between. The germline V gene has CDR1 SGHRS and CDR2 YFSETQ. This CDR3 reads CASRELGYSPLHF. CDR3 in DNA: TGCGCCAGCAGGGAGCTGGGGTATTCACCCCTCCACTTT.

This clonotype occurred many times. The CDR3 spells CATSRERGTGVSYEQYF. The DNA of the CDR3 is TGTGCCACCAGCAGAGAACGCGGGACAGGGGTTAGTTACGAGCAGTACTTC. The chain carries TRBV15 and TRBJ2-7; TRBD1 matches 10 bases. The CDR3 extends over 17 amino acids. The germline gives CDR1 LNHNV, CDR2 YYDKDF (reference sequence). After removal of 0 bases from V and 4 bases from J, the junction contained 9 bases not matched to a gene.

The rearrangement links TRBV7-9 to TRBJ1-4; D gene uncertain. Germline CDR1 and CDR2: SEHNR and FQNEAQ (reference sequence). The CDR3 covers 11 residues. V lost 1 base and J 12 bases, leaving 6 bases between the germline ends. CDR3 nucleotides: TGTGCCAGCAGCTTAGGACACGAACTGTTTTTT. Protein product: CASSLGHELFF.

CDR3 DNA: TGTGCCAGCAGCTTAGCGGCCCAAGTGGGAGGGCCCCAAGAGACCCAGTACTTC. This sequence encodes CASSLAAQVGGPQETQYF. The V and J genes are TRBV7-9 and TRBJ2-5; 7 nucleotides align to TRBD2. Losses at the gene ends were 0 bases for V and 1 base for J; bases not matched to a gene: 11. CDR3 length: 18 amino acids. Germline-derived CDR1 and CDR2 are SEHNR and FQNEAQ (reference sequence).

In its sample, this clonotype was seen a few times. The V and J genes are TRBV6-5 and TRBJ1-2; 8 bases map to TRBD1. CDR1 is MNHEY and CDR2 is SVGAGI in the germline V gene. The CDR3 totals 14 residues. After removal of 6 bases from V and 7 bases from J, the junction contained 10 bases not matched to a gene. In DNA form, the CDR3 reads TGTGCCAGCAGCCCCGGACAGGGATGGGGTGGCTACACCTTC. Translation: CASSPGQGWGGYTF.

Turning to this clonotype: The junction does not match germline at one end; this may be a read error. The CDR3, as DNA: TGTGCCAGTAGACCTGCCGGGACCTACTTTGAGCAGTGCTTC. It specifies CASRPAGTYFEQCF. The rearrangement links TRBV12-3 or TRBV12-4 to TRBJ2-1; tentatively, D is TRBD1 or TRBD2 (5 bases each). CDR3 length equals 14 residues.

V gene TRBV2 combines with J gene TRBJ2-7, with 7 bases aligning to TRBD2. The V gene's germline CDR1 is SNHLY and CDR2 FYNNEI. V was pared by 2 bases and J by 5 bases, with 3 bases of the junction left unmatched. The CDR3 consists of 13 residues. The CDR3 spells CASSELAVNEQYF. The CDR3 nucleotides are TGTGCCAGCAGTGAACTAGCGGTTAACGAGCAGTACTTC. Using reference TRBV2 and TRBJ2-7 for the parts outside the CDR3, the full variable domain is EPEVTQTPSHQVTQMGQEVILRCVPISNHLYFYWYRQILGQKVEFLVSFYNNEISEKSEIFDDQFSVERPDGSNFTLKIRSTKLEDSAMYFCASSELAVNEQYFGPGTRLTVT.